The 25 T cell receptor beta chains given below trace back to one sample, sequenced in a study of blood T cell repertoires in COVID-19. Sequenced by immunoSEQ multiplex PCR; TCRdb stores in-frame clones only, minus some. The sample has about 97,000 clones; about nine tenths are singletons. The sequencing input was peripheral blood. The receptors here all came from a woman aged 50 to 65 with COVID-19, enrolled during active disease.

V gene TRBV5-1 combines with J gene TRBJ1-5; 7 positions match TRBD1. The CDR3 sequence is 16 residues long. Looked up from germline, CDR1 is SGHRS and CDR2 is YFSETQ. Trimming cost V 0 bases and J 5 bases; bases outside gene matches: 8. This chain's CDR3 is CASSLGDREFDQPQHF. The CDR3 bases are TGCGCCAGCAGCTTGGGAGACAGGGAGTTTGATCAGCCCCAGCATTTT.

V usage is TRBV18 and J usage is TRBJ1-4; 7 positions match TRBD1. The V gene's germline CDR1 is KGHSH and CDR2 LQKENI. The CDR3 has 14 amino acids. The V and J ends lost 4 bases and 6 bases, in that order; junction bases with no gene match: 5. The CDR3 coding sequence is TGTGCCAGCTCACTAGACAGGGCTGATGAAAAACTGTTTTTT. It is translated as CASSLDRADEKLFF.

The rearrangement joins TRBV30 to TRBJ1-1, with 11 bases fitting TRBD1. Per germline, CDR1 GTSNPN and CDR2 SVGIG (reference sequence). Trimming at V came to 3 bases and at J to 11 bases, leaving 5 bases not matched to a gene. This CDR3 contains 12 residues. The CDR3 loop is CAWSPGQGAAFF. The CDR3 DNA sequence: TGTGCCTGGAGCCCTGGACAGGGGGCGGCTTTCTTT.

This clone has just one count. This chain joins TRBV5-6 and TRBJ2-1; D is perhaps TRBD1 (5 bases). CDR3 size: 13 residues. Looked up from germline, CDR1 is SGHDT and CDR2 is YYEEEE. V was pared by 4 bases and J by 9 bases, with 14 bases between. CDR3 in DNA: TGTGCCAGCAGCCCCAGGGCGTGGGGTGAGCAGTTCTTC. It yields the protein CASSPRAWGEQFF. Full variable domain (outside the CDR3, taken from reference TRBV5-6 and TRBJ2-1): DAGVTQSPTHLIKTRGQQVTLRCSPKSGHDTVSWYQQALGQGPQFIFQYYEEEERQRGNFPDRFSGHQFPNYSSELNVNALLLGDSALYLCASSPRAWGEQFFGPGTRLTVL.

J is TRBJ1-5 and V is TRBV28; tentative D call: TRBD1 (5 bases). CDR1 and CDR2 (germline): MDHEN, SYDVKM. The CDR3 runs to 13 residues. The V and J ends lost 8 bases and 6 bases respectively, with 14 bases between them. CDR3 nucleotide sequence: TGTGCCAGCCGTCAGGGATATTCTCAGCCCCAGCATTTT. Translation gives CASRQGYSQPQHF.

The rearrangement uses TRBV30 and TRBJ2-3, with D possibly TRBD2 on 6 matching bases. V was pared by 5 bases and J by 5 bases, with 14 bases between. The CDR3 sequence is 13 residues long. Germline V lookup: CDR1 GTSNPN, CDR2 SVGIG (reference sequence). For the CDR3, the DNA is TGTGCCTGGGGGCCAGGAGGGGTAGATACGCAGTATTTT. This encodes CAWGPGGVDTQYF.

V gene TRBV7-9 combines with J gene TRBJ1-5; 8 positions agree with TRBD1. CDR1 SEHNR and CDR2 FQNEAQ come from the germline V gene (reference sequence). Trimming took 3 bases from V and 3 from J; bases not matched to a gene: 1. This CDR3 has 14 amino acids. CDR3 residues: CASSLTGVNQPQHF. Written as DNA, the CDR3 is TGTGCCAGCAGCTTGACAGGGGTCAATCAGCCCCAGCATTTT.

This clone was recorded only once. The chain links TRBV19 to TRBJ1-5; possible D gene TRBD1, 6 bases. V was trimmed by 0 bases and J by 4 bases, leaving 13 bases between them. CDR3 length: 16 amino acids. In germline, CDR1 is LNHDA, CDR2 SQIVND (reference sequence). The CDR3 sequence: CASSIDQGLANQPQHF. The CDR3 bases are TGTGCCAGTAGTATAGATCAGGGGCTCGCAAATCAGCCCCAGCATTTT. The whole variable domain, filled in from reference TRBV19 and TRBJ1-5, reads DGGITQSPKYLFRKEGQNVTLSCEQNLNHDAMYWYRQDPGQGLRLIYYSQIVNDFQKGDIAEGYSVSREKKESFPLTVTSAQKNPTAFYLCASSIDQGLANQPQHFGDGTRLSIL.

The chain recombines TRBV2 with TRBJ2-3, with TRBD2 matching 14 bases. The CDR3 consists of 15 residues. Looked up from germline, CDR1 is SNHLY and CDR2 is FYNNEI. V lost 7 bases and J lost 4; bases outside the gene matches: 4. In nucleotides, the CDR3 is TGTGCCAGCACACGACTAGCGGGGGGGCCAGATACGCAGTATTTT. It encodes CASTRLAGGPDTQYF. The full variable domain, rest sourced from reference TRBV2 and TRBJ2-3, is EPEVTQTPSHQVTQMGQEVILRCVPISNHLYFYWYRQILGQKVEFLVSFYNNEISEKSEIFDDQFSVERPDGSNFTLKIRSTKLEDSAMYFCASTRLAGGPDTQYFGPGTRLTVL.

This clone was seen a handful of times. This chain joins TRBV7-3 and TRBJ2-7; 8 nucleotides agree with TRBD1. Germline CDR1 and CDR2: SGHTA and FQGTGA. This CDR3 contains 14 residues. Trimming at V came to 5 bases and at J to 4 bases, leaving 7 bases not matched to a gene. CDR3 nucleotide sequence: TGTGCCAGCAGCCCGACAGGGGTGGGGTACGAGCAGTACTTC. Its protein is CASSPTGVGYEQYF.

The chain recombines TRBV30 with TRBJ1-6, with 9 bases that match TRBD1. The CDR3 runs 13 residues. The germline gives CDR1 GTSNPN, CDR2 SVGIG (reference sequence). With V trimmed by 4 bases and J by 7 bases, 2 bases remained unmatched. This CDR3 reads CAWKTGGNSPLHF. As DNA, the CDR3 is TGTGCCTGGAAGACAGGGGGGAATTCACCCCTCCACTTT.

The chain has TRBV7-9 and TRBJ1-2, with 9 bases fitting TRBD1. J gave up 6 bases and V 5 bases, and 10 bases lay outside the gene matches. The CDR3 loop spans 15 amino acids. Germline V lookup: CDR1 SEHNR, CDR2 FQNEAQ (reference sequence). The CDR3 sequence is CASSLTQQGADGYTF. For the CDR3, the DNA is TGTGCCAGCAGCCTGACCCAACAGGGGGCGGATGGCTACACCTTC.

The chain joins TRBV7-2 to TRBJ1-6; no definite D call. Germline V gene sequence: CDR1 SGHTA, CDR2 FQGNSA. The CDR3 totals 11 residues. The V end was cut by 5 bases, the J end by 8 bases, with 4 bases between. The CDR3 protein is CASSLDSPLHF. The CDR3 DNA follows: TGTGCCAGCAGCCTTGATTCACCCCTCCACTTT.

The sample holds one count of this clone. This rearrangement joins TRBV19 to TRBJ2-7, with 13 nucleotides matching TRBD2. The CDR3 sequence is 13 residues long. The ends lost 10 bases at V and 3 bases at J; junction bases unmatched: 3. Germline CDR1 LNHDA, CDR2 SQIVND (reference sequence). The CDR3 protein is CATRTSGGYEQYF. CDR3 DNA sequence: TGTGCCACCCGGACTAGCGGGGGCTACGAGCAGTACTTC.

CDR3 sequence (DNA): TGCGCCAGCAGCTTGGACGGACAGGGATTCTCTGAAGCTTTCTTT. Translating gives CASSLDGQGFSEAFF. The chain combines TRBV5-1 with TRBJ1-1; TRBD1 agrees at 8 bases. Germline assignment: CDR1 SGHRS and CDR2 YFSETQ. V shed 0 bases and J 6 bases; nucleotides not matched to a gene: 7. The CDR3 consists of 15 residues.

The chain uses TRBV28 and TRBJ2-7; TRBD1 aligns across 7 bases. The germline CDR1 and CDR2 sequences are MDHEN and SYDVKM. J lost 5 bases, V lost 4 bases, and 11 bases had no gene match. The CDR3 length is 15 residues. CDR3 bases: TGTGCCAGCAGTTCCCCTCCACAGGGGTGGGACGAGCAGTACTTC. It is translated as CASSSPPQGWDEQYF. Combining the CDR3 with reference TRBV28 and TRBJ2-7 gives the whole variable domain DVKVTQSSRYLVKRTGEKVFLECVQDMDHENMFWYRQDPGLGLRLIYFSYDVKMKEKGDIPEGYSVSREKKERFSLILESASTNQTSMYLCASSSPPQGWDEQYFGPGTRLTVT.

CDR3 in amino acids: CASSQTSGNEQFF. The CDR3, as DNA: TGTGCCAGCAGCCAGACTAGCGGAAATGAGCAGTTCTTC. The gene calls are TRBV9 and TRBJ2-1, with 9 bases aligning to TRBD2. CDR1 and CDR2 (germline): SGDLS, YYNGEE. The CDR3 sequence is 13 residues long. Unmatched junction bases numbered 3, after V lost 4 bases and J lost 7 bases.

The gene calls are TRBV6-1 and TRBJ1-2, with 8 bases fitting TRBD1. CDR1 and CDR2 from the germline V gene are MNHNS and SASEGT. V trimming: 3 bases; J trimming: 4 bases; junction bases outside the gene matches: 4. The CDR3 contains 14 residues. The CDR3: CASSEDRDTYGYTF. The CDR3 region has the DNA TGTGCCAGCAGTGAGGACAGGGACACCTATGGCTACACCTTC.

The chain carries TRBV28 and TRBJ2-7, with 7 positions matching TRBD1. The CDR3 has 15 residues. J gave up 0 bases and V 7 bases, and 9 bases lay outside the gene matches. Germline-derived CDR1 and CDR2 are MDHEN and SYDVKM. This CDR3 reads CASTLGGQHSYEQYF. Written as DNA, the CDR3 is TGTGCCAGCACCCTAGGGGGACAGCACTCCTACGAGCAGTACTTC. Supplemented by reference TRBV28 and TRBJ2-7, the full variable domain reads DVKVTQSSRYLVKRTGEKVFLECVQDMDHENMFWYRQDPGLGLRLIYFSYDVKMKEKGDIPEGYSVSREKKERFSLILESASTNQTSMYLCASTLGGQHSYEQYFGPGTRLTVT.

The chain uses TRBV24-1 and TRBJ1-3; D is unresolved. CDR3 length: 13 amino acids. CDR1 KGHDR and CDR2 SFDVKD come from the germline V gene. V lost 6 bases to trimming and J lost 4 bases, with 9 bases between them. The CDR3 DNA reads TGTGCCACCAGTCCCTCCGGGGGAAACACCATATATTTT. Translation: CATSPSGGNTIYF.

The CDR3 DNA sequence: TGCGCCAGCAGCCTCCCTCCTCCAGGGGGCACGAACACCGGGGAGCTGTTTTTT. Residues: CASSLPPPGGTNTGELFF. This chain connects TRBV5-1 to TRBJ2-2, with TRBD1 matching over 8 bases. Looked up from germline, CDR1 is SGHRS and CDR2 is YFSETQ. With V trimmed by 4 bases and J by 0 bases, 11 bases remained unmatched. The CDR3 sequence is 18 residues long.

This sequence joins TRBV12-3 or TRBV12-4 and TRBJ2-2; D uncertain. V lost 6 bases and J lost 2, with 7 bases in between. There are 13 residues in the CDR3. For the CDR3, the DNA is TGTGCCAGCAGCCCTACTAACACCGGGGAGCTGTTTTTT. Translated, it gives CASSPTNTGELFF.

The chain has TRBV24-1 and TRBJ1-5, with D unclear. Trimming pared 7 bases from V and 1 base from J, leaving 4 bases between. In germline, CDR1 is KGHDR, CDR2 SFDVKD. The CDR3 is made up of 12 amino acids. CDR3 sequence reads: CATSRSNQPQHF. In DNA form, the CDR3 reads TGTGCCACCAGCCGGAGCAATCAGCCCCAGCATTTT.

This clone was seen only once. This chain connects TRBV2 to TRBJ2-6; 7 bases are a match to TRBD1. After removal of 6 bases from V and 1 base from J, the junction contained 6 bases not matched to a gene. Germline V gives CDR1 SNHLY, CDR2 FYNNEI. This CDR3 is built from 16 residues. The CDR3 DNA reads TGTGCCAGCAGGACCGGGACAGCATCTGGGGCCAACGTCCTGACTTTC. Its translation: CASRTGTASGANVLTF.

V gene TRBV3-1 (or the pseudogene TRBV3-2) combines with J gene TRBJ2-2; 8 positions agree with TRBD1. Germline V gives CDR1 LGHDT, CDR2 YNNKEL (reference sequence). The CDR3 consists of 15 residues. V shed 4 bases, J shed 1 base, and the junction held 2 bases outside the gene matches. As DNA, the CDR3 is TGTGCCAGCAGCCTAGGGACAGGGAACACCGGGGAGCTGTTTTTT. This gives the protein CASSLGTGNTGELFF.